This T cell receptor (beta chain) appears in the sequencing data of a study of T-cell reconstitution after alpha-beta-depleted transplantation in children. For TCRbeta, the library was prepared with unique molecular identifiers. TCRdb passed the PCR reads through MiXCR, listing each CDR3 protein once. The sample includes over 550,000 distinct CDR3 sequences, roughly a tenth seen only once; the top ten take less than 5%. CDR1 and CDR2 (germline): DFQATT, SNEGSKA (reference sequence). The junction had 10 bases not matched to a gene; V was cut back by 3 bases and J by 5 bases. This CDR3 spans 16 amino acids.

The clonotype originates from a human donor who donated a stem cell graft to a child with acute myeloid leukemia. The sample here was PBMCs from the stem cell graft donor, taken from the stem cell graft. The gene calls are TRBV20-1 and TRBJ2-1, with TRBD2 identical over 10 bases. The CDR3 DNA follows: TGCAGTGCTAGTGGTGTAGCGGGAGGACGAAACAATGAGCAGTTCTTC. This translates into CSASGVAGGRNNEQFF.